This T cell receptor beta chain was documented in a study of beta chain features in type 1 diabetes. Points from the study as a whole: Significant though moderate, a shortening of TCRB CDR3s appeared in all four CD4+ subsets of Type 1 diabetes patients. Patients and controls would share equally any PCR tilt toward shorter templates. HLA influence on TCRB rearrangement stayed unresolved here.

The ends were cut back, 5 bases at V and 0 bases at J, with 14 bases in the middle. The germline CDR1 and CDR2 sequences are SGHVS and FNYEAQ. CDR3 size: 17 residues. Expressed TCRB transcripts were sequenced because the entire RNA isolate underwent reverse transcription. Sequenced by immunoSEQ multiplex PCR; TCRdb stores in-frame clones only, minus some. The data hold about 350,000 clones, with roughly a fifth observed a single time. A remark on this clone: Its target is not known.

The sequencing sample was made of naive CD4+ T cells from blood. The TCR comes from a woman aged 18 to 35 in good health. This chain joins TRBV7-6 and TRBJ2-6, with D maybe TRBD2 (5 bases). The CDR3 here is CASSPRPAGSGANVLTF. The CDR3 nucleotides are TGTGCCAGCAGCCCCCGACCCGCGGGCTCTGGGGCCAACGTCCTGACTTTC.